Following are 16 T cell receptor beta chains from one sample sequenced in a study of T cell clonotyping in hematopoietic cell transplantation. TCRdb's table, derived via immunoSEQ multiplex PCR, lists solely in-frame clones and lacks some. Among 10,000 to 11,000 clones listed, 51% were seen once. The sequencing used peripheral blood mononuclear cells, collected 100 days after allogeneic stem cell transplant. All receptors derive from a female patient between 50 and 59 years old who had an allogeneic stem cell transplant from an unrelated donor, so the T cells may come from the graft donor. Some clones in this sample may be carry-over from other donors' samples.

This clone was detected only a few times. The gene calls are TRBV30 and TRBJ1-1; D is uncertain. V was shortened by 5 bases and J by 1 base, with 5 bases between the two germline ends. The CDR3 spans 11 residues. CDR1 GTSNPN and CDR2 SVGIG come from the germline V gene (reference sequence). Written as DNA, the CDR3 is TGTGCCTGGTTGAAGAACACTGAAGCTTTCTTT. Translation gives CAWLKNTEAFF.

The chain uses TRBV30 and TRBJ2-5; tentative D call: TRBD1 (7 bases). Germline V gene sequence: CDR1 GTSNPN, CDR2 SVGIG (reference sequence). The CDR3 has 13 residues. Trimming removed 5 bases from V and 5 bases from J, with 15 bases in between. The CDR3 nucleotides read TGTGCCTGGGCCTCAGGGGGGTGGGAGACCCAGTACTTC. It specifies CAWASGGWETQYF.

For this clone: A junction boundary mismatches the germline segment, possibly from a read error. The CDR3 here is CTWAPLGSPLHF. In DNA form, the CDR3 reads TGTACCTGGGCGCCCCTCGGGTCACCCCTCCACTTT. V and J are TRBV30 and TRBJ1-6, with unresolved D. Looked up from germline, CDR1 is GTSNPN and CDR2 is SVGIG (reference sequence). The CDR3 covers 12 residues.

The chain uses TRBV4-1 and TRBJ2-1; no clear D. The CDR3 runs 15 residues. Looked up from germline, CDR1 is MGHRA and CDR2 is YSYEKL. Deletions cut 0 bases from V and 3 bases from J, with 9 bases between. The DNA of the CDR3 is TGCGCCAGCAGCCAAGATAAATCGAGCTACAATGAGCAGTTCTTC. Translation gives CASSQDKSSYNEQFF.

This clone was detected a few times. V is TRBV30 and J is TRBJ1-2; 7 bases match TRBD1. V shed 1 base and J 4 bases; nucleotides not matched to a gene: 6. Germline V CDR1 and CDR2: GTSNPN, SVGIG (reference sequence). The CDR3 has 14 residues. The CDR3 loop reads CAWSDRWTGYGYTF. The CDR3, as DNA: TGTGCCTGGAGTGATCGCTGGACAGGCTATGGCTACACCTTC.

The chain joins TRBV6-5 to TRBJ2-7; D might be TRBD1 (6 bases). This CDR3 comprises 12 residues. CDR1 and CDR2 from the germline V gene are MNHEY and SVGAGI. Trimming shortened V by 4 bases and J by 4 bases, and 8 bases separated the two germline ends. The chain's CDR3 is CASSSQGYEQYF. The DNA of the CDR3 is TGTGCCAGCAGTTCTCAGGGGTACGAGCAGTACTTC.

This chain links TRBV6-5 with TRBJ1-2, with TRBD1 as a possible D gene (5 bases). V shed 0 bases and J shed 5 bases, with 10 bases lying between them. Germline V gives CDR1 MNHEY, CDR2 SVGAGI. This CDR3 is built from 14 residues. Here the CDR3 DNA reads TGTGCCAGCAGTTACTCGAGGGGTGGTTATGGCTACACCTTC. Translated, it gives CASSYSRGGYGYTF.

This clone was counted only a few times. The chain combines TRBV30 with TRBJ1-5, with 11 bases fitting TRBD1. V was pared by 1 base and J by 11 bases, with 7 bases of the junction left unmatched. The CDR3 consists of 14 residues. Germline loops: CDR1 GTSNPN, CDR2 SVGIG (reference sequence). The CDR3 DNA reads TGTGCCTGGAGTGACGGGACAGGGGGGTTGGCCCAGCATTTT. As protein: CAWSDGTGGLAQHF.

The chain carries TRBV30 and TRBJ1-1; D possibly corresponds to TRBD1 (5 bases). Germline loops: CDR1 GTSNPN, CDR2 SVGIG (reference sequence). The CDR3 length is 13 residues. Trimming took off 1 base at V and 4 bases at J, with 10 bases between the two ends. The CDR3 bases are TGTGCCTGGAGTGCTGGGACGGGCACTGAAGCTTTCTTT. Its translation is CAWSAGTGTEAFF.

This clone has a handful of counts. V is TRBV7-6 and J is TRBJ2-3; TRBD2 matches at 10 bases. Germline CDR1 and CDR2: SGHVS and FNYEAQ. The V gene end was trimmed by 1 base and the J gene end by 6 bases; junction bases not matched to a gene: 7. This CDR3 has 16 amino acids. CDR3 coding DNA: TGTGCCAGCAGCTTAGGCAGCGGGAGGGTCTCTGATACGCAGTATTTT. Translating it yields CASSLGSGRVSDTQYF. Drawing the rest from reference TRBV7-6 and TRBJ2-3, the complete variable domain is GAGVSQSPRYKVTKRGQDVALRCDPISGHVSLYWYRQALGQGPEFLTYFNYEAQQDKSGLPNDRFSAERPEGSISTLTIQRTEQRDSAMYRCASSLGSGRVSDTQYFGPGTRLTVL.

As concerns this clone: One end of the junction does not line up with germline, which may come from a read error. This chain joins TRBV4-1 and TRBJ2-7; 7 bases map to TRBD2. Germline values: CDR1 MGHRA, CDR2 YSYEKL. CDR3 length equals 15 residues. CDR3 region: CASNQDAGLRDEQYF. The CDR3 DNA reads as TGCGCCAGCAACCAAGATGCGGGACTACGGGACGAGCAGTACTTC.

This sequence joins TRBV30 and TRBJ1-5, with 9 bases aligning to TRBD1. CDR1 is GTSNPN, CDR2 SVGIG, per germline (reference sequence). The J segment lost 5 bases and the V segment lost 2 bases, leaving 4 bases of the junction unmatched. The CDR3 totals 14 residues. The CDR3 loop is CAWSQRTGDQPQHF. The CDR3 nucleotides read TGTGCCTGGAGTCAACGGACAGGGGATCAGCCCCAGCATTTT.

The rearrangement joins TRBV30 to TRBJ1-6; maybe TRBD1 (5 bases). In germline, CDR1 is GTSNPN, CDR2 SVGIG (reference sequence). This CDR3 has 15 residues. The ends were cut back, 0 bases at V and 7 bases at J, with 13 bases in the middle. In DNA, the CDR3 is TGTGCCTGGAGTGTAGGGGCAGGAGCCAATTCACCCCTCCACTTT. Translating it yields CAWSVGAGANSPLHF.

On this clone: The junction and the germline gene differ at one end; a read error may be behind it. The chain carries TRBV28 and TRBJ2-6; 7 positions match TRBD1. CDR3 length: 16 amino acids. In germline, CDR1 is MDHEN, CDR2 SYDVKM. The CDR3 sequence is CASSQGEHSGANVLAF. CDR3 nucleotide sequence: TGTGCCAGCAGCCAGGGGGAACACTCTGGGGCCAACGTCCTGGCTTTC.

V usage is TRBV9 and J usage is TRBJ1-3; possible D gene TRBD1, 6 bases. This CDR3 is 16 amino acids long. Germline loops: CDR1 SGDLS, CDR2 YYNGEE. V shed 4 bases and J shed 0 bases, with 14 bases lying between them. Here the CDR3 reads CASSRQGSSSGNTIYF. The CDR3 nucleotides are TGTGCCAGCAGCCGTCAGGGGTCGAGCTCTGGAAACACCATATATTTT.

Only a few counts were recorded for this clone. The chain has TRBV7-6 and TRBJ2-5; D not certain. The germline V gene encodes CDR1 SGHVS and CDR2 FNYEAQ. The CDR3 sequence is 10 residues long. The germline V and J ends were trimmed by 7 bases and 3 bases, with 3 bases remaining between them. In DNA, the CDR3 is TGTGCCAGCAAGGAAGAGACCCAGTACTTC. It is translated as CASKEETQYF.